This TCR beta chain was identified during a study of human T cells and chemical hapten exposure. Individual cDNA molecules each carried unique molecular identifiers attached by the library. One entry per CDR3 protein results from TCRdb running MiXCR on the RACE reads. The repertoire consists of tens of thousands of distinct CDR3 sequences, with 11% occurring once and the leading ten covering about 2.3%. Time point reported: patch test 3, about 24 weeks after DPC sensitization. Treatment meaning: therapeutic diphenylcyclopropenone sensitization with weekly scalp DPC. Findings and limits, study-wide: PT1 expanded TCR counts correlated positively with patch test score.

Germline CDR1 LNHDA, CDR2 SQIVND (reference sequence). The V gene lost 10 bases and the J gene lost 2 bases, with 15 bases spanning the gap. The CDR3 length is 15 residues. With regard to this clonotype: The antigen is undetermined.

The specimen comprised whole blood, sampled in connection with sensitization to the hapten diphenylcyclopropenone (DPC). The TCR originated in a woman between 25 and 40 years old with alopecia areata. Some clones in this sample may be carry-over from other donors' samples. The chain combines TRBV19 with TRBJ2-6; TRBD1 might be the D (5 bases). CDR3 sequence: CATCERGAGANVLTF. CDR3 DNA sequence: TGTGCCACCTGTGAAAGGGGCGCTGGGGCCAACGTCCTGACTTTC.